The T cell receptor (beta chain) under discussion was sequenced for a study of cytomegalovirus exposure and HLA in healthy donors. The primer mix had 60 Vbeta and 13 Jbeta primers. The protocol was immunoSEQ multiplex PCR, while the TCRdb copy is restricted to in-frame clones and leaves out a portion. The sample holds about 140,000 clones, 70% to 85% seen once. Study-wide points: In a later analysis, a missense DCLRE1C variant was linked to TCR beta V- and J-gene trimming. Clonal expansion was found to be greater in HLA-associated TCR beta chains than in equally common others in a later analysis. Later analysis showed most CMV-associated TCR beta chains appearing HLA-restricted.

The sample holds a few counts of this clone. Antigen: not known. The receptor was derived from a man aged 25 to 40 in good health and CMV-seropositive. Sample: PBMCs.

The CDR3 sequence is CASRLPGVSYGYTF. DNA for the CDR3: TGTGCCAGCAGGCTACCAGGGGTCAGCTATGGCTACACCTTC. The chain carries TRBV6-1 and TRBJ1-2; tentatively, D is TRBD1 (6 bases). V lost 6 bases and J 4 bases, leaving 15 bases between the germline ends. This CDR3 is 14 amino acids long. CDR1 is MNHNS and CDR2 is SASEGT in the germline V gene.